Following are 26 T cell receptor beta chains from one sample sequenced in a study of Ad26.COV2.S vaccination and SARS-CoV-2 variants. Indicated treatment: about 20 received Ad26.COV2.S at low or high dose, single or two shots; roughly five received placebo; per-sample allocation not given. The investigators took samples on day 63 after the first vaccine or placebo injection. Libraries were prepared by immunoSEQ multiplex PCR; TCRdb keeps only in-frame clonotypes and omits some of them. The sample holds about 350,000 clones, approximately 90% seen once. The sample here was peripheral blood, taken in a trial of Ad26.COV2.S vaccine versus placebo. These receptors all stem from a person between 18 and 60 years old who received the Ad26.COV2.S COVID-19 vaccine or a placebo.

This clone came up once. This chain uses TRBV7-2 with TRBJ1-3; D might be TRBD1 (5 bases). The CDR3 covers 15 residues. Trimming removed 5 bases from V and 2 bases from J, with 13 bases in between. Germline CDR1 and CDR2: SGHTA and FQGNSA. The chain's CDR3 is CASSLEMGPGNTIYF. The DNA for the CDR3 is TGTGCCAGCAGCCTGGAAATGGGGCCTGGAAACACCATATATTTT. Using reference TRBV7-2 and TRBJ1-3 for the parts outside the CDR3, the full variable domain is GAGVSQSPSNKVTEKGKDVELRCDPISGHTALYWYRQSLGQGLEFLIYFQGNSAPDKSGLPSDRFSAERTGGSVSTLTIQRTQQEDSAVYLCASSLEMGPGNTIYFGEGSWLTVV.

The CDR3 nucleotides read TGTGCCAGCAGCTTGAGGGGAAACACCATATATTTT. Translating it yields CASSLRGNTIYF. V and J are TRBV5-4 and TRBJ1-3, with D unclear. V was cut by 1 base and J by 4 bases, with 3 bases left in between. Germline lookup yields CDR1 SGHNT and CDR2 YYREEE (reference sequence). The CDR3 sequence is 12 residues long.

The chain joins TRBV3-1 (or the pseudogene TRBV3-2) to TRBJ2-5, with 7 bases that match TRBD1. This CDR3 has 14 amino acids. V shed 5 bases and J 2 bases; nucleotides not matched to a gene: 5. Germline V CDR1 and CDR2: LGHDT, YNNKEL (reference sequence). CDR3 bases: TGTGCCAGCAGCATACCGGGACAGCAAGAGACCCAGTACTTC. Protein product: CASSIPGQQETQYF.

The rearrangement joins TRBV4-1 to TRBJ1-2, with a weak D call TRBD1 (5 bases). The length of the CDR3 is 15 residues. Per germline, CDR1 MGHRA and CDR2 YSYEKL. V was pared by 0 bases and J by 8 bases, with 16 bases between. The CDR3 is CASSQDHRQFRGYTF. The CDR3 DNA follows: TGCGCCAGCAGCCAAGACCATAGACAGTTTCGAGGCTACACCTTC.

V and J are TRBV10-1 and TRBJ1-2; D is uncertain. V dropped 2 bases and J dropped 4 bases, with 8 bases sitting between them. The CDR3 loop spans 13 amino acids. Germline-derived CDR1 and CDR2 are WNHNN and SYGVQD (reference sequence). In DNA form, the CDR3 reads TGCGCCAGCAGTGAGGCAGGCACCTATGGCTACACCTTC. It is translated as CASSEAGTYGYTF.

The CDR3 is CASSQGRQVGNTIYF. DNA for the CDR3: TGTGCCAGCAGTCAGGGGCGACAGGTCGGAAACACCATATATTTT. The chain links TRBV9 to TRBJ1-3; TRBD1 is a possible D gene (6 bases). The CDR3 covers 15 residues. The V end was cut by 5 bases, the J end by 4 bases, with 16 bases between. Germline CDR1 reads SGDLS; CDR2 reads YYNGEE.

The CDR3 here is CASSLGVIDTQYF. The CDR3 DNA reads TGTGCCAGCAGCTTAGGGGTTATAGATACGCAGTATTTT. The chain links TRBV11-2 to TRBJ2-3, with D unclear. This CDR3 has 13 residues. Germline CDR1 SGHAT, CDR2 FQNNGV. V was shortened by 1 base and J by 5 bases, with 7 bases between the two germline ends.

This clone has more than one count but fewer than ten. The chain employs TRBV4-1 and TRBJ1-2; D is ambiguous. Deletions cut 0 bases from V and 2 bases from J, with 7 bases between. The CDR3 runs 14 residues. Germline CDR1 MGHRA, CDR2 YSYEKL. The DNA for the CDR3 is TGCGCCAGCAGCCAAGACAGTTTAAACTATGGCTACACCTTC. This codes for CASSQDSLNYGYTF.

In this sample, this clone turned up once. This chain uses TRBV5-1 with TRBJ2-3; 13 bases line up with TRBD2. CDR3 length: 15 amino acids. CDR1 and CDR2 (germline): SGHRS, YFSETQ. V lost 4 bases to trimming and J lost 4 bases; unmatched junction nucleotides: 3. DNA of the CDR3: TGCGCCAGCAGCGGACTAGCGGGAGTTTCAGATACGCAGTATTTT. Its protein is CASSGLAGVSDTQYF.

The chain carries TRBV7-9 and TRBJ2-6, with D possibly matching TRBD1 (5 bases). The V gene's germline CDR1 is SEHNR and CDR2 FQNEAQ (reference sequence). CDR3 length: 15 residues. Trimming pared 3 bases from V and 4 bases from J, leaving 10 bases between. Here the CDR3 reads CASSLKGLGANVLTF. In DNA, the CDR3 is TGTGCCAGCAGCTTGAAGGGGTTAGGGGCCAACGTCCTGACTTTC.

This chain connects TRBV13 to TRBJ2-5, with TRBD2 matching 8 bases. The CDR3 spans 14 residues. V shed 5 bases and J 4 bases; nucleotides not matched to a gene: 6. Germline CDR1 PRHDT, CDR2 FYEKMQ (reference sequence). CDR3 nucleotide sequence: TGTGCCAGCAGCCTTGTAGGACTAGCAGAGACCCAGTACTTC. The encoded protein is CASSLVGLAETQYF.

The J gene is TRBJ2-4, the V gene TRBV4-2; 14 nucleotides align to TRBD2. This CDR3 has 19 residues. With V trimmed by 4 bases and J by 3 bases, 11 bases remained unmatched. Germline CDR1 is LGHNA and CDR2 is YNFKEQ. The CDR3 spells CASSLRLAGGLDGKNIQYF. The CDR3, as DNA: TGTGCCAGCAGCCTCCGACTAGCGGGGGGGCTGGACGGCAAAAACATTCAGTACTTC.

V is TRBV25-1 and J is TRBJ1-1, with a possible D match to TRBD1 (6 bases). The CDR3 covers 13 residues. Germline V CDR1 and CDR2: MGHDK, SYGVNS. The germline V and J ends were trimmed by 6 bases and 5 bases, with 13 bases remaining between them. CDR3 residues: CASSDQGYTEAFF. The CDR3, as DNA: TGTGCCAGCAGCGATCAGGGGTATACTGAAGCTTTCTTT. Full variable domain (missing parts from reference TRBV25-1 and TRBJ1-1): EADIYQTPRYLVIGTGKKITLECSQTMGHDKMYWYQQDPGMELHLIHYSYGVNSTEKGDLSSESTVSRIRTEHFPLTLESARPSHTSQYLCASSDQGYTEAFFGQGTRLTVV.

The chain recombines TRBV18 with TRBJ2-2, with TRBD1 identical over 7 bases. CDR1 is KGHSH, CDR2 LQKENI, per germline. V was clipped by 4 bases and J by 5 bases; unmatched bases: 4. This CDR3 is built from 14 residues. In DNA, the CDR3 is TGTGCCAGCTCACGGGACAGCGATACCGGGGAGCTGTTTTTT. Its protein is CASSRDSDTGELFF. Filled out from reference TRBV18 and TRBJ2-2, the complete variable domain reads NAGVMQNPRHLVRRRGQEARLRCSPMKGHSHVYWYRQLPEEGLKFMVYLQKENIIDESGMPKERFSAEFPKEGPSILRIQQVVRGDSAAYFCASSRDSDTGELFFGEGSRLTVL.

The chain carries TRBV9 and TRBJ2-1; D not certain. Deletions cut 6 bases from V and 2 bases from J, with 12 bases between. CDR3 length equals 14 residues. CDR1 is SGDLS, CDR2 YYNGEE, per germline. CDR3 sequence (DNA): TGTGCCAGCAACCCGGACCACCCCTACAATGAGCAGTTCTTC. As protein: CASNPDHPYNEQFF.

The chain employs TRBV10-2 and TRBJ2-7, with TRBD2 matching 8 bases. In germline, CDR1 is WSHSY, CDR2 SAAADI. The CDR3 length is 14 residues. The V and J ends lost 2 bases and 2 bases, in that order; junction bases with no gene match: 2. Here the CDR3 DNA reads TGCGCCAGCAGTGAGACTAGCGGACCCTACGAGCAGTACTTC. It is translated as CASSETSGPYEQYF.

The rearrangement joins TRBV29-1 to TRBJ1-5, with TRBD1 matching over 10 bases. This CDR3 has 14 residues. Germline CDR1 is SQVTM and CDR2 is ANQGSEA. J lost 5 bases, V lost 4 bases, and 5 bases had no gene match. The CDR3 region has the DNA TGCAGCGTTGGAGGAGGGACAGGGGATCAGCCCCAGCATTTT. The encoded protein is CSVGGGTGDQPQHF.

This clone was counted once. The V and J genes are TRBV5-4 and TRBJ2-3; D may match TRBD1 or TRBD2 (7 bases each). The CDR3 runs to 16 residues. CDR1 is SGHNT and CDR2 is YYREEE in the germline V gene (reference sequence). The V gene lost 2 bases and the J gene lost 5 bases, with 18 bases spanning the gap. This CDR3 reads CASSFMQGGAKDTQYF. CDR3 bases: TGTGCCAGCAGCTTTATGCAGGGGGGGGCCAAAGATACGCAGTATTTT.

The genes are TRBV5-4 and TRBJ1-1, with D unresolved. This CDR3 contains 11 residues. V gave up 0 bases and J gave up 7 bases, with 4 bases separating them. Per the germline V gene, CDR1 is SGHNT and CDR2 is YYREEE (reference sequence). The CDR3 bases are TGTGCCAGCAGCTTGGCCCTTGAAGCTTTCTTT. Protein: CASSLALEAFF.

CDR3 protein: CAISAGMNTEAFF. The CDR3 bases are TGTGCCATCAGTGCAGGGATGAACACTGAAGCTTTCTTT. The chain is built from TRBV10-3 and TRBJ1-1, with D maybe TRBD1 (5 bases). Germline V gene lookup returns CDR1 ENHRY and CDR2 SYGVKD. The CDR3 is made up of 13 amino acids. V was pared by 4 bases and J by 0 bases, with 6 bases between.

The V gene is TRBV30, the J gene TRBJ1-3; 7 bases fit TRBD1. Trimming at V came to 2 bases and at J to 4 bases, leaving 2 bases not matched to a gene. Germline V lookup: CDR1 GTSNPN, CDR2 SVGIG (reference sequence). The CDR3 runs to 13 residues. CDR3 bases: TGTGCCTGGAGTACAGGGGTCGGAAACACCATATATTTT. Its translation: CAWSTGVGNTIYF. Full variable domain (missing parts from reference TRBV30 and TRBJ1-3): SQTIHQWPATLVQPVGSPLSLECTVEGTSNPNLYWYRQAAGRGLQLLFYSVGIGQISSEVPQNLSASRPQDRQFILSSKKLLLSDSGFYLCAWSTGVGNTIYFGEGSWLTVV.

The V call is TRBV4-1, the J call TRBJ1-3, with D maybe TRBD1 (5 bases). The CDR3 runs 18 residues. Germline V gene lookup returns CDR1 MGHRA and CDR2 YSYEKL. V lost 8 bases and J 4 bases, leaving 27 bases between the germline ends. CDR3 DNA sequence: TGCGCCAGCCTACGGCCGCCCAAACAAGGGGCGAGGGGAAACACCATATATTTT. This gives the protein CASLRPPKQGARGNTIYF.

This chain links TRBV29-1 with TRBJ2-5, with TRBD2 as a possible D gene (6 bases). In germline, CDR1 is SQVTM, CDR2 ANQGSEA. The CDR3 has 13 amino acids. The V end lost 5 bases, the J end lost 7 bases, and 17 bases lay between the germline ends. The CDR3 coding sequence is TGCAGCGTTTTGGCAGGGTCCGGGGGGACCCAGTACTTC. It translates to CSVLAGSGGTQYF. The variable domain in full, completed from reference TRBV29-1 and TRBJ2-5, reads SAVISQKPSRDICQRGTSLTIQCQVDSQVTMMFWYRQQPGQSLTLIATANQGSEATYESGFVIDKFPISRPNLTFSTLTVSNMSPEDSSIYLCSVLAGSGGTQYFGPGTRLLVL.

The genes are TRBV4-2 and TRBJ2-7; D gene unclear. CDR1 LGHNA and CDR2 YNFKEQ come from the germline V gene. The CDR3 is made up of 13 amino acids. Trimming cost V 0 bases and J 6 bases, with 9 bases left between them. CDR3: CASSQDRTREQYF. The DNA of the CDR3 is TGTGCCAGCAGCCAAGATCGAACTCGCGAGCAGTACTTC.

The V call is TRBV5-1, the J call TRBJ1-6; 10 nucleotides match TRBD1. The ends lost 5 bases at V and 8 bases at J; junction bases unmatched: 4. Germline V lookup: CDR1 SGHRS, CDR2 YFSETQ. The CDR3 is made up of 14 amino acids. Here the CDR3 DNA reads TGCGCCAGCAGTAGGACAGGGGGGGATTCACCCCTCCACTTT. Translated: CASSRTGGDSPLHF.

The V and J genes are TRBV7-3 and TRBJ1-5, with unresolved D. Per germline, CDR1 SGHTA and CDR2 FQGTGA. V lost 5 bases, J lost 4 bases, and 9 bases lay in between. This CDR3 has 13 amino acids. In DNA form, the CDR3 reads TGTGCCAGCAGCGGCCAGAAGAATCAGCCCCAGCATTTT. Its protein is CASSGQKNQPQHF.